The sequence of this TCR beta chain was determined in a study of blood T cell repertoires in COVID-19. Across the study: Sources were T cells, B-cell-depleted T cells, or PBMCs; the material itself was cDNA or gDNA.

Authors' analysis steps: Reference gene primer amplification gave nucleated cell count estimates. Clones were read by immunoSEQ multiplex PCR, and TCRdb kept only the in-frame ones, dropping some. The V and J calls and clone size are taken from that table; D and trimming were inferred from the DNA. The top ten hold about 4% of the sample, which has some 300,000 clones, roughly 90% seen once. The germline V gene encodes CDR1 ENHRY and CDR2 SYGVKD. The V gene end was trimmed by 3 bases and the J gene end by 2 bases; junction bases not matched to a gene: 16. The CDR3 contains 19 residues. Enrollees, about 18 to 95 years old, lived in about two dozen US areas. Participants classified as exposed had met a COVID-19 case within 2 weeks before study entry.

The specimen sequenced was PBMCs or T cells enriched from blood (not recorded which). The rearrangement uses TRBV10-3 and TRBJ1-5, with 7 nucleotides matching TRBD1. The TCR comes from a woman aged 25 to 45 who had been exposed to COVID-19. As DNA, the CDR3 is TGTGCCATCAGTGAACCGATTGGGAATACAGGGGCGGGCAATCAGCCCCAGCATTTT. Protein: CAISEPIGNTGAGNQPQHF.